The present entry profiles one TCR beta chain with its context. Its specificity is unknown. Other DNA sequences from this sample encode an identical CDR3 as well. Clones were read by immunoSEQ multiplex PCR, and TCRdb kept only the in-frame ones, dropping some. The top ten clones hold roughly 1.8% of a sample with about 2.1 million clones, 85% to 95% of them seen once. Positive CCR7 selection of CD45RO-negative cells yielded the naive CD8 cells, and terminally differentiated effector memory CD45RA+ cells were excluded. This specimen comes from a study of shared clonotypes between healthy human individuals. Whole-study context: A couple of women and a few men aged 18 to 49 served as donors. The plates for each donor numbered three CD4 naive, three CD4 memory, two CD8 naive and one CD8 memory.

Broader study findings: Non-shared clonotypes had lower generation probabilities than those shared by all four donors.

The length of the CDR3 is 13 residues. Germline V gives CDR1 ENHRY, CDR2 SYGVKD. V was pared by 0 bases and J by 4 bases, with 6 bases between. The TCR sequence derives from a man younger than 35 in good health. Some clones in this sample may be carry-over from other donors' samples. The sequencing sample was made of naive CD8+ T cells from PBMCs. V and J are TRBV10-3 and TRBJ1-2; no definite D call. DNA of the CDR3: TGTGCCATCAGTGAGTCAGGGAGCTATGGCTACACCTTC. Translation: CAISESGSYGYTF.